A selection of T cell receptor beta chains follows, all from one sample in a study of OX40 agonist ivuxolimab in advanced cancers. Generated by immunoSEQ multiplex PCR, the TCRdb table keeps only in-frame clones and is missing some. The sample includes roughly 76,000 clones, roughly 84% seen only once; the top ten take more than 0.95%. The specimen comprised CD4+ or CD8+ T cells sorted from blood, sampled in a trial of the OX40 agonist ivuxolimab. These receptors were collected from an adult with an advanced solid tumor such as melanoma, head and neck, liver or kidney cancer. CDR3s include the opening cysteine and the closing phenylalanine or tryptophan. A D gene is named only where the DNA matches it firmly. Clone size is shown for a subset of rows, as once, few, many or a class of expanded clone.

j_call v_call clone_size d_call cdr3_aa cdr3_nt
TRBJ2-1 TRBV7-2 - TRBD1 CASSRAGTASYNEQFF TGTGCCAGCAGCCGAGCCGGGACAGCCTCCTACAATGAGCAGTTCTTC
TRBJ2-2 TRBV4-2 - - CASSQDRRISNTGELFF TGTGCCAGCAGCCAAGATCGGCGGATATCGAACACCGGGGAGCTGTTTTTT
TRBJ1-2 TRBV4-3 - - CASSQGRGEGYTF TGCGCCAGCAGCCAAGGTCGGGGAGAAGGCTACACCTTC
TRBJ2-3 TRBV2 - - CASSGVGWDTQYF TGTGCCAGCAGTGGGGTGGGCTGGGATACGCAGTATTTT
TRBJ1-2 TRBV4-1 - - CASSQDRGFMGYTF TGCGCCAGCAGCCAAGACAGGGGTTTCATGGGCTACACCTTC
TRBJ1-6 TRBV7-2 - - CASSLQSDNSLLHF TGTGCCAGCAGCTTACAGTCCGATAATTCACTCCTCCACTTT
TRBJ2-6 TRBV27 - TRBD1 CASSFQGASGANVLTF TGTGCCAGCAGTTTTCAGGGGGCCTCTGGGGCCAACGTCCTGACTTTC
TRBJ2-5 TRBV12-5 - - CASGSTGLQETQYF TGTGCTAGTGGTTCGACAGGACTTCAAGAAACCCAGTACTTC
TRBJ1-1 TRBV29-1 - TRBD1 CSVETGDTLLFF TGCAGCGTCGAAACAGGGGACACTTTGCTTTTCTTT
TRBJ1-5 TRBV7-2 - TRBD1 CASSDTRTGSSNQPQHF TGTGCCAGCAGCGATACTAGGACAGGGAGTAGCAATCAGCCCCAGCATTTT
TRBJ1-5 TRBV18 - TRBD1 CASSRTSGQFSNQPQHF TGTGCCAGCTCACGAACTTCGGGACAGTTTAGCAATCAGCCCCAGCATTTT
TRBJ1-5 TRBV18 few TRBD1 CASSPQGDQPQHF TGTGCCAGCTCACCTCAGGGGGATCAGCCCCAGCATTTT